The clone carrying this T cell receptor (beta chain) showed up many times. What it recognizes is unknown. The data derive from a study of T cell repertoires in cytomegalovirus infection. Study-wide context: An indication of both CMV infection and matching HLA type came from public TCR beta signatures.

Findings and caveats of the study: In two of eight donors, the top clonotype was HLA-C-restricted CMV-specific. Cumulated frequencies of public TCR beta families served to identify carriers of CMV plus the relevant HLA.

TCRdb reanalysed the reads using MiXCR and keeps one entry per CDR3 protein. The repertoire holds 90,000 to 120,000 distinct CDR3 sequences, with 23% as singletons. The germline V gene encodes CDR1 SEHNR and CDR2 FQNEAQ (reference sequence). This CDR3 comprises 16 residues. With 5 bases clipped from V and 5 bases from J, the junction kept 9 bases outside the gene matches. The receptor's source is a human donor in good health (CMV status not recorded). Some clones in this sample may be carry-over from other donors' samples. What was sequenced was CD8+ T cells from PBMCs. J is TRBJ1-6 and V is TRBV7-9; 7 bases agree with TRBD1. The chain's CDR3 is CASSLKGGENNSPLHF. The CDR3 DNA is TGTGCCAGCAGCCTCAAAGGGGGCGAGAATAATTCACCCCTCCACTTT.